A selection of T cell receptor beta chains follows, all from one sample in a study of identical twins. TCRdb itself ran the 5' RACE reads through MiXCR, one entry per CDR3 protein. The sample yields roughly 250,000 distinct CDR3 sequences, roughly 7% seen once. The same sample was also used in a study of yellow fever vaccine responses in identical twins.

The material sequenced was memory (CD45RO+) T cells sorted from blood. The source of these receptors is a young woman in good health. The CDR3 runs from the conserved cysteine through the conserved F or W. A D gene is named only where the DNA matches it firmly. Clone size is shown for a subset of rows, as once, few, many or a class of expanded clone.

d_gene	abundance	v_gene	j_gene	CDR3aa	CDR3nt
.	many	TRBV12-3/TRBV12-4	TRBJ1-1	CASSLREKNTEAFF	TGTGCCAGCAGTTTAAGGGAGAAGAACACTGAAGCTTTCTTT
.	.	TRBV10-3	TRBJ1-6	CATLNNSPLHF	TGTGCCACCCTAAATAATTCACCCCTCCACTTT
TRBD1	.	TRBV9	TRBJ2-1	CASSAGQGSSYNEQFF	TGTGCCAGCAGCGCCGGACAGGGATCATCCTACAATGAGCAGTTCTTC
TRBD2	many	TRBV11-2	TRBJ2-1	CASSPRLAGVYNEQFF	TGTGCCAGCAGCCCTCGACTAGCGGGGGTATACAATGAGCAGTTCTTC
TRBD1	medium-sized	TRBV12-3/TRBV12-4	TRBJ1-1	CASNLQGALRNTEAFF	TGTGCCAGCAACCTTCAGGGGGCTTTGCGTAACACTGAAGCTTTCTTT
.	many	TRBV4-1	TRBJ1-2	CASSQDRVGYGYTF	TGCGCCAGCAGCCAAGACAGGGTGGGCTATGGCTACACCTTC
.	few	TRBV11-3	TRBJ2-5	CASSSQGMKTQYF	TGTGCCAGCAGCTCACAGGGTATGAAGACCCAGTACTTC
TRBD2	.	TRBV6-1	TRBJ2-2	CASRTGREGVGELFF	TGTGCCAGCAGGACGGGTCGGGAGGGTGTCGGGGAGCTGTTTTTT
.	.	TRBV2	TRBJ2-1	CASPGANEQFF	TGTGCCAGCCCTGGAGCCAATGAGCAGTTCTTC
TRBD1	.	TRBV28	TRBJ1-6	CASSFVGTGAGSPLHF	TGTGCCAGCAGTTTTGTCGGGACAGGCGCTGGTTCACCCCTCCACTTT
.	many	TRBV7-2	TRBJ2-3	CASSLGRGDTQYF	TGTGCCAGCAGCTTAGGAAGGGGGGATACGCAGTATTTT
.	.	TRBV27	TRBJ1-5	CASSLQGFNQPQHF	TGTGCCAGCAGTTTACAGGGTTTCAATCAGCCCCAGCATTTT
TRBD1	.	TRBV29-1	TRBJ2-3	CSVEVQGGTDTQYF	TGCAGCGTTGAAGTCCAGGGGGGCACAGATACGCAGTATTTT
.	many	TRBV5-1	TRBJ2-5	CASRYQGDAQETQYF	TGCGCCAGCAGATATCAGGGAGATGCACAAGAGACCCAGTACTTC
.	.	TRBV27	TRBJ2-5	CASGLVRGSLQETQYF	TGTGCCAGCGGATTAGTGAGAGGGTCCCTACAAGAGACCCAGTACTTC
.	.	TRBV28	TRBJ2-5	CASIQGGAGETQYF	TGTGCCAGCATCCAGGGGGGGGCCGGAGAGACCCAGTACTTC
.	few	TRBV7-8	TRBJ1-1	CASSLVLNTEAFF	TGTGCCAGCAGCTTGGTCCTTAACACTGAAGCTTTCTTT
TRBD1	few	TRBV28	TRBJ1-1	CASSLQGAVNEAFF	TGTGCCAGCAGTTTGCAGGGGGCTGTTAATGAAGCTTTCTTT
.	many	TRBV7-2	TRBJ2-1	CASEGGNNEQFF	TGTGCCAGCGAGGGGGGAAACAATGAGCAGTTCTTC
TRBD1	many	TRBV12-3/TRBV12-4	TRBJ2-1	CASSLGQGAGYNEQFF	TGTGCCAGCAGTTTAGGGCAGGGGGCTGGCTACAATGAGCAGTTCTTC